These T cell receptor beta chains were read from a single sample in a study of OX40 agonist ivuxolimab in advanced cancers. Measured with immunoSEQ multiplex PCR; TCRdb has only the in-frame clones, and not every one. The sample holds more than 70,000 clones, approximately 92% seen once. Here the sequenced sample was CD4+ or CD8+ T cells sorted from blood, taken in a trial of the OX40 agonist ivuxolimab. These receptors originate from an adult with an advanced solid tumor such as melanoma, head and neck, liver or kidney cancer. Each CDR3 is given with its conserved first and last residue. D genes are given only for firm matches. Only part of the rows carry a size: once, few, many, or a class if the clone is expanded.

cdr3_nt cdr3_aa v_call d_call j_call clone_size
TGCAGCGTTGGGGCCGGAACGAACACTGAAGCTTTCTTT CSVGAGTNTEAFF TRBV29-1 . TRBJ1-1 .
TGCGCCAGCAGCCTCGGGGGCGAGGTCGGAGATACGCAGTATTTT CASSLGGEVGDTQYF TRBV10-1 . TRBJ2-3 .
TGTGCCAGCAGCCAAGACAGGGGCGGCGAAAAACTGTTTTTT CASSQDRGGEKLFF TRBV2 TRBD1 TRBJ1-4 .
TGTGCCAGTAGGTACTGGAATGAGCAGTTCTTC CASRYWNEQFF TRBV6-5 . TRBJ2-1 .
TGTGCCAGCTCACCAAAATTAATCGGGACAGGGATAAGTGAGAACACTGAAGCTTTCTTT CASSPKLIGTGISENTEAFF TRBV18 TRBD1 TRBJ1-1 .
TGTGCCAGCTCACCGACGGGGGCGGACACTGAAGCTTTCTTT CASSPTGADTEAFF TRBV18 . TRBJ1-1 .
TGCAGCGCCAACGGACGCTCAGCCAATGACTTCTACGAGCAGTACTTC CSANGRSANDFYEQYF TRBV29-1 . TRBJ2-7 .
TGTGCCAGCAGCAAAGCGGACAGGGCCAGAAACACCATATATTTT CASSKADRARNTIYF TRBV21-1 . TRBJ1-3 .
TGTGCCAGCAGTTTTAAAGGGGATCGGCGGGAGCAGTACTTC CASSFKGDRREQYF TRBV28 TRBD2 TRBJ2-5 .
TGCAGCGTGCTCTCTATGGGCGAGACCCAGTACTTC CSVLSMGETQYF TRBV29-1 . TRBJ2-5 .
TGTGCCAGCAGCTCCCGCGGATCGCCTAACTATGGCTACACCTTC CASSSRGSPNYGYTF TRBV7-9 . TRBJ1-2 once
TGCGCCAGCAGCCAATTTCCTAGCGGGAGGGACTACGAGCAGTACTTC CASSQFPSGRDYEQYF TRBV4-1 TRBD2 TRBJ2-7 once
TGTGCCAGCATAGAGGCCCCTAAGAAGCCCCAGCATTTT CASIEAPKKPQHF TRBV28 . TRBJ1-5 .
TGTGCCGCCCAGGACACTTATAATTCACCCCTCCACTTT CAAQDTYNSPLHF TRBV6-1 . TRBJ1-6 .
TGTGCCAGCAGCTTATGGGGGAACACTGAAGCTTTCTTT CASSLWGNTEAFF TRBV7-9 . TRBJ1-1 medium-sized
TGTGCCAGCAGTTCGCTTGGGGGCTTGAAGCCCCAGCATTTT CASSSLGGLKPQHF TRBV6-5 . TRBJ1-5 .
TGTGCCAGCAGCCAAGTACGGGCGGCGAGTACAGAGACCCAGTACTTC CASSQVRAASTETQYF TRBV14 . TRBJ2-5 once
TGTGCCAGCAGCCCTGGGACCAGCAATGAGCAGTTCTTC CASSPGTSNEQFF TRBV7-6 . TRBJ2-1 .
TGTGCCAGCAGCGTAGGGGGTTGGGGCACAGATACGCAGTATTTT CASSVGGWGTDTQYF TRBV9 . TRBJ2-3 .
TGTGCCATCAGTGAGTCGACACAGATGGGCGCTTTCTTT CAISESTQMGAFF TRBV10-3 . TRBJ1-1 .
TGTGCCAGCAGCTTCCTTAATCAGCCCCAGCATTTT CASSFLNQPQHF TRBV5-6 . TRBJ1-5 .
TGTGCCAGCAGCTTGGGTGCCAGTAACTATGGCTACACCTTC CASSLGASNYGYTF TRBV5-4 . TRBJ1-2 .
TGTGCCTCTTCGGAGCTGGGCACAGATACGCAGTATTTT CASSELGTDTQYF TRBV10-3 . TRBJ2-3 .
TGTGCCAGCAAAGTCGTCGCCAGGATGAACACTGAAGCTTTCTTT CASKVVARMNTEAFF TRBV6-6 . TRBJ1-1 .
TGCGCCAGCAGTGTAGGGGGACGGGGCGTGCTCCAAGAGACCCAGTACTTC CASSVGGRGVLQETQYF TRBV10-1 . TRBJ2-5 .
TGTGCCAGCTCACCACAACGCAATGAGCAGTTCTTC CASSPQRNEQFF TRBV18 . TRBJ2-1 few
TGTGCCAGCTCACCCGGGGAGACCCAGTACTTC CASSPGETQYF TRBV18 . TRBJ2-5 .
TGTGCCAGCACCCTCGGCAGGGGAGGGACTGAAGCTTTCTTT CASTLGRGGTEAFF TRBV6-1 . TRBJ1-1 .
TGCAGTGCTAGAGTAGACGGGGGCTACACCTTC CSARVDGGYTF TRBV20-1 . TRBJ1-2 once
TGTGCCACCAGCAGAGAAAATGACGCCAGATTATACTATGGCTACACCTTC CATSRENDARLYYGYTF TRBV15 . TRBJ1-2 .
TGTGCCAGCAGTAGACAGGGATCCTCCTACGAGCAGTACTTC CASSRQGSSYEQYF TRBV6-5 TRBD1 TRBJ2-7 .
TGTGCCAGCAGCTTACGCCGACGCTTGGGCTCTGGAAACACCATATATTTT CASSLRRRLGSGNTIYF TRBV7-2 . TRBJ1-3 .
TGTGCCAGCAGTTCCCGCCTTCTAAGCTCCTACGAGCAGTACTTC CASSSRLLSSYEQYF TRBV5-5 . TRBJ2-7 once
TGTGCCAGCAGTTTCGGGGACAGGAGAGGTCAGCCCCAGCATTTT CASSFGDRRGQPQHF TRBV28 TRBD1 TRBJ1-5 .
TGTGCCAGCAGTGAAATCTTGAGCACAGATACGCAGTATTTT CASSEILSTDTQYF TRBV2 . TRBJ2-3 .
TGCGCCAGCAGCTTAAGGCCAGCCCCAAATGAGCAGTTCTTC CASSLRPAPNEQFF TRBV5-1 . TRBJ2-1 .
TGTGCGTGGGGGGGCCCTTATAGCAATCAGCCCCAGCATTTT CAWGGPYSNQPQHF TRBV6-1 . TRBJ1-5 once
TGCGCCAGCAGCTTACAAAGGGCACCAACAGATACGCAGTATTTT CASSLQRAPTDTQYF TRBV5-1 . TRBJ2-3 .
TGTGCCAGCACCCTGGGGAGAAGGCAGCCCCAGCATTTT CASTLGRRQPQHF TRBV28 . TRBJ1-5 .
TGTGCCAGTAGCCGTAGCGGGCAAGCCTACAATGAGCAGTTCTTC CASSRSGQAYNEQFF TRBV19 TRBD2 TRBJ2-1 .
TGTGCCAGCAGCCAAGGGGGGGGCACGGGCAATGAGCAGTTCTTC CASSQGGGTGNEQFF TRBV4-2 . TRBJ2-1 once
TGTGCCAGCAGCCTGACAGGTCCCTACGAGCAGTACTTC CASSLTGPYEQYF TRBV5-8 . TRBJ2-7 .
TGCGCCAGCAGCCTCAGACAGGGGGCGGATAGCAATCAGCCCCAGCATTTT CASSLRQGADSNQPQHF TRBV4-1 TRBD1 TRBJ1-5 .
TGTGCCAGTAGTTTTCCCCCTGGACTAGGGCGGGAGACCCAGTACTTC CASSFPPGLGRETQYF TRBV19 TRBD2 TRBJ2-5 .
TGTGCCAGCAGTGAGGCAGCTCTCTCTGGGGCCAACGTCCTGACTTTC CASSEAALSGANVLTF TRBV2 . TRBJ2-6 .
TGTGCCAGCAGCCCCATGTTAGACTCTGGAAACACCATATATTTT CASSPMLDSGNTIYF TRBV7-9 . TRBJ1-3 .
TGCGCCAGCAGCGGGGCAAGCGGGAGTCCGAACACCGGGGAGCTGTTTTTT CASSGASGSPNTGELFF TRBV5-1 TRBD2 TRBJ2-2 .